The clone carrying this T cell receptor beta chain was seen at least ten times. The data were taken from a study of T-cell memory formation after mild COVID-19. Study details: The two donors had largely donor-specific TCR clusters.

UMIs and sample barcodes were carried by the TCR alpha and TCR beta cDNA libraries that 5'RACE produced using constant-segment primers. TCRdb itself ran the 5' RACE reads through MiXCR, one entry per CDR3 protein. This sample yields about 470,000 distinct CDR3 sequences, of which approximately 25% are seen a single time; around 13% belongs to the top ten. This clonotype originated in an adult woman who had mild COVID-19 (a few samples of this study predate the infection). Cell type and time point are not known. The specimen was PBMCs or a T cell subset sorted from them (not recorded which).

For the CDR3, the DNA is TGTGCCAGCAGTTTGACTAGCGGGGGATATACAGATACGCAGTATTTT. It yields the protein CASSLTSGGYTDTQYF. The V and J genes are TRBV12-3 or TRBV12-4 and TRBJ2-3; 12 bases agree with TRBD2. The CDR3 runs to 16 residues. V dropped 3 bases and J dropped 3; count of bases not matched to a gene: 4.